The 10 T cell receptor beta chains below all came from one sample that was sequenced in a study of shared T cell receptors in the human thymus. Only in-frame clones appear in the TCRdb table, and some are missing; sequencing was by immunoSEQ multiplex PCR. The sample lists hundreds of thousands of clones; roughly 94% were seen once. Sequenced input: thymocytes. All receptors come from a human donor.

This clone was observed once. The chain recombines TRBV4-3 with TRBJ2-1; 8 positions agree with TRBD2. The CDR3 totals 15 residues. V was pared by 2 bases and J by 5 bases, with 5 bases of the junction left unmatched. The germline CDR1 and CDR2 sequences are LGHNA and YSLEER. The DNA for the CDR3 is TGCGCCAGCAGCCAATCCCCGGGAGGGAACAATGAGCAGTTCTTC. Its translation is CASSQSPGGNNEQFF.

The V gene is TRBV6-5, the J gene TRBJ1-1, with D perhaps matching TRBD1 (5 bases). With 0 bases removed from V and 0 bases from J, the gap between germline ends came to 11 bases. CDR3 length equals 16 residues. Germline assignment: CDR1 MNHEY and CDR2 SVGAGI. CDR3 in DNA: TGTGCCAGCAGTTACTCTTTGTGGGGGATGAACACTGAAGCTTTCTTT. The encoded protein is CASSYSLWGMNTEAFF.

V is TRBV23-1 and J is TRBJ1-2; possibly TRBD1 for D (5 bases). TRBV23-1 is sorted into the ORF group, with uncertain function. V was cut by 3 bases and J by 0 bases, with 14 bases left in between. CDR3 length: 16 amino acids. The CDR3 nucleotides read TGCGCCAGCAGTCAGCCCCCCCCGGGACCTAACTATGGCTACACCTTC. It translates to CASSQPPPGPNYGYTF.

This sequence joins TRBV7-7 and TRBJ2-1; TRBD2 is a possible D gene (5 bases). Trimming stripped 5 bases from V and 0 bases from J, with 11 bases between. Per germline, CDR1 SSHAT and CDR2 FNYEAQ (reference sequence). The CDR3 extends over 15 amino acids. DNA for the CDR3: TGTGCCAGCAGCCCCCGCGAGGGCTCCTACAATGAGCAGTTCTTC. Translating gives CASSPREGSYNEQFF.

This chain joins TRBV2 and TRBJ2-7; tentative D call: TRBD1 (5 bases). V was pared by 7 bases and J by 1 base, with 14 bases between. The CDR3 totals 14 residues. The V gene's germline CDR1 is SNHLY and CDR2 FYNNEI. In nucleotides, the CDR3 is TGTGCCAGCAATTGCAGGGCCTGGTCCTACGAGCAGTACTTC. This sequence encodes CASNCRAWSYEQYF.

CDR3 sequence: CASSPSGRSTDTQYF. The DNA of the CDR3 is TGTGCCAGCAGTCCTAGCGGGAGAAGTACAGATACGCAGTATTTT. The chain uses TRBV28 and TRBJ2-3; 10 positions match TRBD2. Trimming cost V 5 bases and J 3 bases; bases outside gene matches: 5. Germline V gene data show CDR1 as MDHEN and CDR2 as SYDVKM. The CDR3 covers 15 residues.

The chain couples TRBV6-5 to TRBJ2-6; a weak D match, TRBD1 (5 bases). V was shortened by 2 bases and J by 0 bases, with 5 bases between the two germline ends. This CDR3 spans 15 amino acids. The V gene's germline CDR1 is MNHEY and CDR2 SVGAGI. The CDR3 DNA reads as TGTGCCAGCAGTTACCAGGGCTCTGGGGCCAACGTCCTGACTTTC. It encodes CASSYQGSGANVLTF.

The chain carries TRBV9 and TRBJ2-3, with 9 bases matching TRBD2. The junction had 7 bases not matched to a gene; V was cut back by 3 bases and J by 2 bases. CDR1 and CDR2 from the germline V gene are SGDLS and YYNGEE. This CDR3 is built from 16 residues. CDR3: CASSALSSGITDTQYF. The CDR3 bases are TGTGCCAGCAGCGCCCTATCTAGCGGGATCACAGATACGCAGTATTTT.

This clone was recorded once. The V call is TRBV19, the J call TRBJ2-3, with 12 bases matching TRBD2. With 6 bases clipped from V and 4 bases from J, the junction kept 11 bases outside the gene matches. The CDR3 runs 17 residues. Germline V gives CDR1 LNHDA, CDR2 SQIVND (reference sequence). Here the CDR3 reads CASRRGPGLAGSDTQYF. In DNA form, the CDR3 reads TGTGCCAGTAGACGAGGGCCGGGACTAGCGGGCTCAGATACGCAGTATTTT.

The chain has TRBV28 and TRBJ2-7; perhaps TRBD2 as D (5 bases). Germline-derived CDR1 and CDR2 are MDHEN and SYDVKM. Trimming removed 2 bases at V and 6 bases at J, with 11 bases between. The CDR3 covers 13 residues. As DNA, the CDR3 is TGTGCCAGCAGTTTAGTGGTTAGCGTCGAGCAGTACTTC. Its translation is CASSLVVSVEQYF.